A single sample gave rise to the 22 T cell receptor beta chains below, sequenced in a study of CD8+ T cells in alopecia areata. Specified treatment: oral pan-JAK inhibitor, 5-10 mg twice daily. RNA, once extracted, was reverse transcribed into cDNA for use as the sequencing template. Assay: immunoSEQ multiplex PCR; the TCRdb copy retains only in-frame clones and omits some. The sample includes about 160,000 clones, about 71% of them seen just once. The source was CD4+ T cells sorted from blood, collected at week 4, from a patient treated with tofacitinib. Receptors originate from a human donor with alopecia areata.

V and J are TRBV7-9 and TRBJ1-1; no definite D call. There are 12 residues in the CDR3. V lost 5 bases and J 0 bases, leaving 4 bases between the germline ends. From germline, CDR1 is SEHNR and CDR2 FQNEAQ (reference sequence). The CDR3 sequence: CASSRMNTEAFF. The CDR3 DNA reads TGTGCCAGCAGCAGAATGAACACTGAAGCTTTCTTT.

The chain combines TRBV30 with TRBJ2-5; 7 nucleotides align to TRBD2. Per the germline V gene, CDR1 is GTSNPN and CDR2 is SVGIG (reference sequence). The CDR3 totals 15 residues. J lost 5 bases, V lost 0 bases, and 9 bases had no gene match. The CDR3 reads CAWSVPGSSGETQYF. DNA of the CDR3: TGTGCCTGGAGTGTACCCGGGAGTAGCGGGGAGACCCAGTACTTC.

The genes are TRBV5-1 and TRBJ2-1; 7 nucleotides agree with TRBD1. This CDR3 has 15 amino acids. Germline CDR1 reads SGHRS; CDR2 reads YFSETQ. Trimming took 5 bases from V and 0 from J; bases not matched to a gene: 5. The CDR3 DNA reads as TGCGCCAGCAGGGGACAGCTCGGCTCCTACAATGAGCAGTTCTTC. Protein: CASRGQLGSYNEQFF.

This rearrangement joins TRBV4-1 to TRBJ1-2; D gene unclear. Trimming left V 2 bases short and J 8 bases short, with 6 bases between. The CDR3 length is 11 residues. CDR1 and CDR2 from the germline V gene are MGHRA and YSYEKL. CDR3: CASSQLGGYTF. CDR3 sequence (DNA): TGCGCCAGCAGCCAACTGGGAGGCTACACCTTC.

CDR3 DNA: TGCGCCAGCAGCAAGGACCGGGAGACCCAGTACTTC. It translates to CASSKDRETQYF. The chain links TRBV5-1 to TRBJ2-5, with no clear D. Trimming pared 4 bases from V and 5 bases from J, leaving 9 bases between. The germline gives CDR1 SGHRS, CDR2 YFSETQ. The CDR3 is made up of 12 amino acids.

V is TRBV7-9 and J is TRBJ1-1; unclear D gene. The CDR3 is 13 residues long. The germline gives CDR1 SEHNR, CDR2 FQNEAQ (reference sequence). The ends were cut back, 2 bases at V and 1 base at J, with 5 bases in the middle. This chain's CDR3 is CASSLYQNTEAFF. CDR3 in DNA: TGTGCCAGCAGCTTATATCAGAACACTGAAGCTTTCTTT.

The chain combines TRBV4-2 with TRBJ2-1, with D possibly being TRBD1 or TRBD2 (5 bases each). There are 13 residues in the CDR3. V was cut by 0 bases and J by 6 bases, with 6 bases left in between. Per germline, CDR1 LGHNA and CDR2 YNFKEQ. In nucleotides, the CDR3 is TGTGCCAGCAGCCAAGATGGGGGCAATGAGCAGTTCTTC. Encoded protein: CASSQDGGNEQFF.

V is TRBV4-1 and J is TRBJ1-5; no reliable D call. V was shortened by 0 bases and J by 12 bases, with 12 bases between the two germline ends. The CDR3 is 13 residues long. Germline V gives CDR1 MGHRA, CDR2 YSYEKL. The CDR3 coding sequence is TGCGCCAGCAGCCAAGATATCGAGAGGATCCAGCATTTT. Translated: CASSQDIERIQHF.

The CDR3 loop reads CSVETLGREKLFF. In nucleotides, the CDR3 is TGCAGCGTTGAAACCCTTGGGCGTGAAAAACTGTTTTTT. This sequence joins TRBV29-1 and TRBJ1-4; unclear D gene. Germline V gene data show CDR1 as SQVTM and CDR2 as ANQGSEA. With 2 bases removed from V and 7 bases from J, the gap between germline ends came to 11 bases. This CDR3 is 13 amino acids long.

The rearrangement joins TRBV29-1 to TRBJ1-4; possibly TRBD1 for D (6 bases). V lost 7 bases and J lost 5, with 11 bases in between. This CDR3 contains 12 residues. Germline V gene sequence: CDR1 SQVTM, CDR2 ANQGSEA. The CDR3 DNA reads TGCAGCGCGGGGACACAGAATGAAAAACTGTTTTTT. This sequence encodes CSAGTQNEKLFF.

The chain employs TRBV15 and TRBJ2-3, with D perhaps TRBD2 (5 bases). The CDR3 runs to 17 residues. Germline assignment: CDR1 LNHNV and CDR2 YYDKDF (reference sequence). Deletions cut 1 base from V and 0 bases from J, with 14 bases between. The CDR3 loop is CATSRGEGVISTDTQYF. The CDR3 DNA follows: TGTGCCACCAGCAGAGGCGAGGGAGTTATTAGCACAGATACGCAGTATTTT.

The rearrangement links TRBV30 to TRBJ2-5; no definite D call. V was shortened by 0 bases and J by 5 bases, with 13 bases between the two germline ends. The CDR3 is made up of 14 amino acids. Germline-derived CDR1 and CDR2 are GTSNPN and SVGIG (reference sequence). The DNA of the CDR3 is TGTGCCTGGAGTGTAAAGGGCGGATTGGAGACCCAGTACTTC. Amino acids: CAWSVKGGLETQYF.

The table lists this clone with a count of one. The chain links TRBV7-9 to TRBJ1-2; TRBD1 matches at 11 bases. The germline V gene has CDR1 SEHNR and CDR2 FQNEAQ (reference sequence). Trimming removed 6 bases from V and 2 bases from J; junction bases left unmatched: 5. This CDR3 comprises 15 residues. CDR3 loop: CASSHRDRGNYGYTF. As DNA, the CDR3 is TGTGCCAGCAGTCATCGGGACAGGGGGAACTATGGCTACACCTTC.

The rearrangement joins TRBV29-1 to TRBJ1-5; D is ambiguous. V dropped 1 base and J dropped 4 bases, with 8 bases sitting between them. Germline assignment: CDR1 SQVTM and CDR2 ANQGSEA. The CDR3 spans 13 residues. As DNA, the CDR3 is TGCAGCGTTGAAGTTGCGGGTAATCAGCCCCAGCATTTT. It encodes CSVEVAGNQPQHF. Variable domain in full (rest from reference TRBV29-1 and TRBJ1-5): SAVISQKPSRDICQRGTSLTIQCQVDSQVTMMFWYRQQPGQSLTLIATANQGSEATYESGFVIDKFPISRPNLTFSTLTVSNMSPEDSSIYLCSVEVAGNQPQHFGDGTRLSIL.

The V call is TRBV5-6, the J call TRBJ1-6, with TRBD1 matching 8 bases. This CDR3 has 16 amino acids. Germline V gives CDR1 SGHDT, CDR2 YYEEEE. The V segment lost 0 bases and the J segment 8 bases; nucleotides outside the gene matches: 7. This CDR3 reads CASSLADRGKHSPLHF. In DNA form, the CDR3 reads TGTGCCAGCAGCTTGGCAGACAGGGGTAAACATTCACCCCTCCACTTT.

This chain's CDR3 is CATSPDQGLAETIYF. CDR3 sequence (DNA): TGTGCCACCAGCCCTGATCAGGGCCTTGCGGAAACCATATATTTT. The chain recombines TRBV15 with TRBJ1-3, with D maybe TRBD1 (5 bases). This CDR3 contains 15 residues. Per the germline V gene, CDR1 is LNHNV and CDR2 is YYDKDF (reference sequence). V was cut by 5 bases and J by 10 bases, with 21 bases left in between.

This clone was detected only once. The gene calls are TRBV29-1 and TRBJ2-6; tentatively, D is TRBD1 or TRBD2 (5 bases each). Trimming removed 6 bases from V and 2 bases from J, with 11 bases in between. This CDR3 spans 14 amino acids. Germline V CDR1 and CDR2: SQVTM, ANQGSEA. The CDR3 region has the DNA TGCAGCGTACAGAGGGGAGCTGGGGCCAACGTCCTGACTTTC. Its translation is CSVQRGAGANVLTF.

CDR3 sequence: CASSLQGAGANVLTF. The CDR3 DNA follows: TGTGCCAGCAGCTTGCAGGGGGCTGGGGCCAACGTCCTGACTTTC. The rearrangement joins TRBV5-6 to TRBJ2-6, with 7 bases lining up with TRBD1. This CDR3 has 15 residues. The ends lost 1 base at V and 2 bases at J; junction bases unmatched: 0. Germline loops: CDR1 SGHDT, CDR2 YYEEEE.

The chain has TRBV7-2 and TRBJ2-7, with 12 bases lining up with TRBD2. This CDR3 has 15 residues. Germline V CDR1 and CDR2: SGHTA, FQGNSA. The trim removed 6 bases at V and 0 bases at J, leaving 3 bases unmatched. The chain's CDR3 is CASSRTSGDSYEQYF. CDR3 DNA sequence: TGTGCCAGCAGTCGGACTAGCGGGGACTCCTACGAGCAGTACTTC.

The chain recombines TRBV7-3 with TRBJ2-2, with D possibly being TRBD1 (7 bases). Germline CDR1 is SGHTA and CDR2 is FQGTGA. The CDR3 is 17 amino acids. Trimming took 5 bases from V and 6 from J, leaving 22 bases between them. Here the CDR3 reads CASSRRGPGTVAGELFF. The CDR3 coding sequence is TGTGCCAGCAGCCGGAGGGGGCCCGGGACAGTAGCCGGGGAGCTGTTTTTT.

This clone was seen a handful of times. The V call is TRBV29-1, the J call TRBJ2-3, with D hard to call. Trimming left V 4 bases short and J 3 bases short, with 5 bases between. The CDR3 length is 11 residues. Per the germline V gene, CDR1 is SQVTM and CDR2 is ANQGSEA. Here the CDR3 DNA reads TGCAGCGTTGGGGTGACAGATACGCAGTATTTT. Residues: CSVGVTDTQYF.

The chain carries TRBV11-2 and TRBJ2-1; D unclear. The CDR3 has 13 amino acids. V was trimmed by 1 base and J by 5 bases, leaving 6 bases between them. Germline-derived CDR1 and CDR2 are SGHAT and FQNNGV. The CDR3: CASSLGQNNEQFF. The CDR3 DNA reads as TGTGCCAGCAGCTTAGGGCAAAACAATGAGCAGTTCTTC.